The clone carrying this T cell receptor (beta chain) showed up just once. Its antigen is unknown. The repertoire was sequenced with immunoSEQ multiplex PCR; TCRdb's copy has only in-frame clones and lacks some. Among some 140,000 clones listed, about 88% were seen once. The source of the sample is a study of T cell responses to AZD1222 COVID-19 vaccine. In the study overall: Pooled samples include second doses given at about 4 or 12 weeks.

V shed 3 bases, J shed 1 base, and the junction held 4 bases outside the gene matches. The CDR3 extends over 18 amino acids. Germline V gene sequence: CDR1 SNHLY, CDR2 FYNNEI. Study-wide points: Donors, mostly white British, included more females; clonal diversity was possibly underestimated. Only a handful of AZD1222 recipients tested seropositive at baseline.

V and J are TRBV2 and TRBJ2-2; 14 bases match TRBD2. The sequence was obtained from an adult in good health. The sequenced sample was peripheral blood, obtained on day 0 of AZD1222 vaccination. The CDR3 sequence is CASSDWTSGRQNTGELFF. CDR3 nucleotides: TGTGCCAGCAGTGACTGGACTAGCGGGAGGCAGAACACCGGGGAGCTGTTTTTT. The full variable domain, rest sourced from reference TRBV2 and TRBJ2-2, is EPEVTQTPSHQVTQMGQEVILRCVPISNHLYFYWYRQILGQKVEFLVSFYNNEISEKSEIFDDQFSVERPDGSNFTLKIRSTKLEDSAMYFCASSDWTSGRQNTGELFFGEGSRLTVL.